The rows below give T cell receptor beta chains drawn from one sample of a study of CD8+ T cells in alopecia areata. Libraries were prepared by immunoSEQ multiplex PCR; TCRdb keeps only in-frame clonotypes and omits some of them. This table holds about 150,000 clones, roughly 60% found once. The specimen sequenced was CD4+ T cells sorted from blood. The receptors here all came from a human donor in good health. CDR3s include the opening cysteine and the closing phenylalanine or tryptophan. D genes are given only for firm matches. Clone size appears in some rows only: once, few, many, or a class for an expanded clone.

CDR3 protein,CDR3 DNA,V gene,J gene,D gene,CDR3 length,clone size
CASSRARETQYF,TGTGCCAGCAGTCGAGCCCGGGAGACCCAGTACTTC,TRBV11-2,TRBJ2-5,-,12,-
CASSQDLGGLAGYYEQYF,TGTGCCAGCAGCCAAGATCTCGGGGGACTAGCGGGATACTACGAGCAGTACTTC,TRBV4-2,TRBJ2-7,TRBD2,18,-
CASSQSHNTEAFF,TGCGCCAGCAGTCAATCACATAACACTGAAGCTTTCTTT,TRBV23-1,TRBJ1-1,-,13,few
CASSPAGKLFF,TGTGCCAGCAGCCCTGCGGGAAAACTGTTTTTT,TRBV28,TRBJ1-4,-,11,-
CSVEDHPGGTSGRIFDEQFF,TGCAGCGTTGAAGATCATCCGGGTGGGACTAGCGGGAGGATATTCGATGAGCAGTTCTTC,TRBV29-1,TRBJ2-1,TRBD2,20,few
CASSERRTPDTQYF,TGTGCCAGCAGTGAACGCAGGACCCCAGATACGCAGTATTTT,TRBV2,TRBJ2-3,-,14,-
CASSPGLASSYEQYF,TGTGCCAGCAGCCCAGGACTAGCGTCCTCCTACGAGCAGTACTTC,TRBV11-2,TRBJ2-7,TRBD2,15,few
CSVEKVGDTQYF,TGCAGCGTTGAAAAGGTGGGAGATACGCAGTATTTT,TRBV29-1,TRBJ2-3,-,12,-
CASSSSWQKETQYF,TGTGCCAGCAGTTCATCGTGGCAGAAAGAGACCCAGTACTTC,TRBV25-1,TRBJ2-5,-,14,-
CASSLTPAGGTGELFF,TGTGCCAGCAGCCTAACACCAGCGGGAGGGACCGGGGAGCTGTTTTTT,TRBV11-1,TRBJ2-2,TRBD2,16,-
CAPTRDTQYF,TGCGCTCCCACTCGGGATACGCAGTATTTT,TRBV23-1,TRBJ2-3,-,10,-
CASSLGSGTPQYF,TGTGCCAGCAGCTTAGGATCGGGGACTCCACAGTACTTC,TRBV7-2,TRBJ2-5,-,13,few